These 24 T cell receptor beta chains share one sample of origin, sequenced in a study of T cell changes during pregnancy in multiple sclerosis. Sequenced by immunoSEQ multiplex PCR; TCRdb stores in-frame clones only, minus some. The sample holds about 36,000 clones, roughly 89% seen once. The sample in question was CD4+ T cells from peripheral blood mononuclear cells, obtained in the second trimester of pregnancy. These TCRs come from a female donor in good health, enrolled as a control in a pregnancy study.

In this sample, this clone turned up once. The rearrangement joins TRBV5-4 to TRBJ2-3; weak D call: TRBD2 (5 bases). CDR1 is SGHNT and CDR2 is YYREEE in the germline V gene (reference sequence). The CDR3 is 15 residues long. The V end lost 1 base, the J end lost 2 bases, and 11 bases lay between the germline ends. The CDR3 region is CASSLSKRNTDTQYF. CDR3 in DNA: TGTGCCAGCAGCTTGTCTAAGCGGAACACAGATACGCAGTATTTT.

In this sample, this clone turned up a few times. This sequence joins TRBV10-2 and TRBJ2-1; 7 nucleotides match TRBD1. From germline, CDR1 is WSHSY and CDR2 SAAADI. J gave up 3 bases and V 4 bases, and 6 bases lay outside the gene matches. The CDR3 runs 15 residues. CDR3 bases: TGCGCCAGCAGTGTGGTGCAGGGGGACTACAATGAGCAGTTCTTC. This codes for CASSVVQGDYNEQFF.

The V gene is TRBV10-1, the J gene TRBJ2-1; no clear D. Trimming pared 0 bases from V and 7 bases from J, leaving 10 bases between. The CDR3 is 14 amino acids. Germline V gene sequence: CDR1 WNHNN, CDR2 SYGVQD (reference sequence). The DNA of the CDR3 is TGCGCCAGCAGTGAGTCGAGCCGGAGTAATGAGCAGTTCTTC. Residues: CASSESSRSNEQFF.

The V and J genes are TRBV2 and TRBJ1-6, with a weak D call TRBD1 (6 bases). Germline V gene sequence: CDR1 SNHLY, CDR2 FYNNEI. CDR3 length: 14 residues. V lost 4 bases to trimming and J lost 7 bases, with 11 bases between them. The CDR3 region is CASSAETGNSPLHF. The DNA for the CDR3 is TGTGCCAGCAGTGCGGAGACAGGAAATTCACCCCTCCACTTT. Drawing the rest from reference TRBV2 and TRBJ1-6, the complete variable domain is EPEVTQTPSHQVTQMGQEVILRCVPISNHLYFYWYRQILGQKVEFLVSFYNNEISEKSEIFDDQFSVERPDGSNFTLKIRSTKLEDSAMYFCASSAETGNSPLHFGNGTRLTVT.

V and J are TRBV4-1 and TRBJ2-7; tentative D call: TRBD1 (6 bases). Germline V CDR1 and CDR2: MGHRA, YSYEKL. Trimming left V 5 bases short and J 7 bases short, with 21 bases between. The CDR3 spans 15 residues. CDR3 sequence: CASSNWPGGVGEQYF. CDR3 DNA sequence: TGCGCCAGCAGCAACTGGCCTGGGGGCGTCGGGGAGCAGTACTTC.

The chain links TRBV28 to TRBJ2-7; 12 bases align to TRBD2. The ends lost 7 bases at V and 7 bases at J; junction bases unmatched: 8. This CDR3 is 14 amino acids long. From germline, CDR1 is MDHEN and CDR2 SYDVKM. The chain's CDR3 is CASNLLAGGGEQYF. CDR3 in DNA: TGTGCCAGCAACCTGCTAGCGGGAGGGGGAGAGCAGTACTTC.

The chain couples TRBV19 to TRBJ1-2; D remains unclear. Germline V gene data show CDR1 as LNHDA and CDR2 as SQIVND (reference sequence). The CDR3 spans 15 residues. V lost 3 bases to trimming and J lost 0 bases, with 11 bases between them. Written as DNA, the CDR3 is TGTGCCAGTAGTATCCGTTTCAGGCCTAACTATGGCTACACCTTC. Protein: CASSIRFRPNYGYTF.

This chain joins TRBV9 and TRBJ1-5; 9 bases are shared with TRBD1. The V and J ends lost 4 bases and 5 bases, in that order; junction bases with no gene match: 4. Germline V gives CDR1 SGDLS, CDR2 YYNGEE. This CDR3 comprises 14 residues. This CDR3 is CASSLDRGDQPQHF. The DNA of the CDR3 is TGTGCCAGCAGCTTGGACAGGGGTGATCAGCCCCAGCATTTT.

The chain recombines TRBV9 with TRBJ1-6; D is unresolved. CDR1 and CDR2 from the germline V gene are SGDLS and YYNGEE. The CDR3 loop spans 14 amino acids. Between the trimmed V and J ends, which lost 0 bases and 7 bases, there was a span of 8 bases. The chain's CDR3 is CASSVGLENSPLHF. The CDR3 nucleotides read TGTGCCAGCAGCGTAGGGTTGGAGAATTCACCCCTCCACTTT.

The chain joins TRBV6-4 to TRBJ2-2, with a tentative D call TRBD1 (6 bases). Between the trimmed V and J ends, which lost 5 bases and 4 bases, there was a span of 8 bases. The CDR3 covers 13 residues. Germline CDR1 reads MRHNA; CDR2 reads SNTAGT. CDR3 sequence: CASSRGGTGELFF. In DNA form, the CDR3 reads TGTGCCAGCAGTCGAGGGGGCACCGGGGAGCTGTTTTTT.

The V call is TRBV11-2, the J call TRBJ1-2; TRBD1 is a possible D gene (6 bases). Trimming left V 4 bases short and J 4 bases short, with 13 bases between. CDR3 length: 14 amino acids. Looked up from germline, CDR1 is SGHAT and CDR2 is FQNNGV. The CDR3 nucleotides read TGTGCCAGCAGCTCCAGGACAGTTTCCTATGGCTACACCTTC. Encoded protein: CASSSRTVSYGYTF.

The J gene is TRBJ1-1, the V gene TRBV29-1; D may be TRBD1 (6 bases). Germline lookup yields CDR1 SQVTM and CDR2 ANQGSEA. CDR3 length: 17 amino acids. Trimming took 1 base from V and 5 from J, leaving 23 bases between them. DNA of the CDR3: TGCAGCGTTGAAGTCGTAGACAGGAGGTTATTGGGGACTGAAGCTTTCTTT. Translation: CSVEVVDRRLLGTEAFF.

This chain uses TRBV10-3 with TRBJ1-3, with D tentatively TRBD1 (5 bases). V shed 4 bases and J shed 0 bases, with 10 bases lying between them. The germline V gene has CDR1 ENHRY and CDR2 SYGVKD. This CDR3 spans 15 amino acids. The CDR3 DNA reads TGTGCCATCAGTGCAGGGTCCCTCTCTGGAAACACCATATATTTT. This codes for CAISAGSLSGNTIYF.

The CDR3 region is CATGSGTRSTGELFF. The CDR3 bases are TGTGCCACGGGATCCGGGACTAGGAGCACCGGGGAGCTGTTTTTT. The chain combines TRBV7-8 with TRBJ2-2; 8 nucleotides agree with TRBD2. In germline, CDR1 is SGHVS, CDR2 FQNEAQ. The junction had 11 bases not matched to a gene; V was cut back by 10 bases and J by 4 bases. This CDR3 contains 15 residues. The full variable domain, completed using reference TRBV7-8 and TRBJ2-2, is GAGVSQSPRYKVAKRGQDVALRCDPISGHVSLFWYQQALGQGPEFLTYFQNEAQLDKSGLPSDRFFAERPEGSVSTLKIQRTQQEDSAVYLCATGSGTRSTGELFFGEGSRLTVL.

The V and J genes are TRBV4-1 and TRBJ2-7; D is ambiguous. This CDR3 contains 12 residues. V gave up 1 base and J gave up 2 bases, with 3 bases separating them. Looked up from germline, CDR1 is MGHRA and CDR2 is YSYEKL. The CDR3 DNA is TGCGCCAGCAGCCAAGTCGCCTACGAGCAGTACTTC. This encodes CASSQVAYEQYF.

The rearrangement links TRBV4-1 to TRBJ2-1, with D unclear. Trimming stripped 2 bases from V and 12 bases from J, with 8 bases between. Germline assignment: CDR1 MGHRA and CDR2 YSYEKL. The CDR3 runs 11 residues. The CDR3 loop is CASSQFSLQFF. CDR3 DNA sequence: TGCGCCAGCAGCCAATTTTCTTTGCAGTTCTTC.

This clone was seen only once. This chain uses TRBV7-6 with TRBJ2-7, with 9 bases identical to TRBD2. The germline CDR1 and CDR2 sequences are SGHVS and FNYEAQ. Losses at the gene ends were 5 bases for V and 3 bases for J; bases not matched to a gene: 17. There are 18 residues in the CDR3. The CDR3 DNA reads TGTGCCAGCAGCCCGCGGGGTAGCGGGAGCCATGAGTTCTACGAGCAGTACTTC. This encodes CASSPRGSGSHEFYEQYF. The whole variable domain, filled in from reference TRBV7-6 and TRBJ2-7, reads GAGVSQSPRYKVTKRGQDVALRCDPISGHVSLYWYRQALGQGPEFLTYFNYEAQQDKSGLPNDRFSAERPEGSISTLTIQRTEQRDSAMYRCASSPRGSGSHEFYEQYFGPGTRLTVT.

The rearrangement links TRBV7-3 to TRBJ1-6; D is unclear. This CDR3 contains 14 residues. Trimming shortened V by 5 bases and J by 4 bases, and 9 bases separated the two germline ends. The germline CDR1 and CDR2 sequences are SGHTA and FQGTGA. The CDR3 DNA sequence: TGTGCCAGCAGCCGGGAAGGTTATAATTCACCCCTCCACTTT. The encoded protein is CASSREGYNSPLHF. Complete variable domain (other parts from reference TRBV7-3 and TRBJ1-6): GAGVSQTPSNKVTEKGKYVELRCDPISGHTALYWYRQSLGQGPEFLIYFQGTGAADDSGLPNDRFFAVRPEGSVSTLKIQRTERGDSAVYLCASSREGYNSPLHFGNGTRLTVT.

This sequence joins TRBV27 and TRBJ1-3, with 8 bases aligning to TRBD1. The CDR3 has 17 residues. Germline V lookup: CDR1 MNHEY, CDR2 SMNVEV (reference sequence). The J segment lost 4 bases and the V segment lost 2 bases, leaving 10 bases of the junction unmatched. Here the CDR3 DNA reads TGTGCCAGCAGTTTACGGATGCAGGGGGCGTTCGGAAACACCATATATTTT. This gives the protein CASSLRMQGAFGNTIYF.

In its sample, this clone was seen once. The genes are TRBV11-3 and TRBJ2-2; tentative D call: TRBD2 (5 bases). The CDR3 sequence is 15 residues long. Between the trimmed V and J ends, which lost 1 base and 2 bases, there was a span of 8 bases. Germline values: CDR1 SGHNT, CDR2 YENEEA. Here the CDR3 DNA reads TGTGCCAGCAGCTTAGCGAGCGGCAACACCGGGGAGCTGTTTTTT. Encoded protein: CASSLASGNTGELFF.

This clone appeared a single time. The V and J genes are TRBV9 and TRBJ2-3; 9 nucleotides align to TRBD2. Germline V lookup: CDR1 SGDLS, CDR2 YYNGEE. The CDR3 sequence is 15 residues long. J was trimmed by 2 bases and V by 2 bases; bases with no gene match: 3. Here the CDR3 DNA reads TGTGCCAGCAGCGTTAGCGGGAGCCCCACAGATACGCAGTATTTT. Translating it yields CASSVSGSPTDTQYF.

The CDR3 DNA follows: TGCGCCAGCAGTGTAGCCAGTAACACTGAAGCTTTCTTT. Protein sequence: CASSVASNTEAFF. The V and J genes are TRBV10-1 and TRBJ1-1; D is undetermined. Germline assignment: CDR1 WNHNN and CDR2 SYGVQD (reference sequence). The V end was cut by 4 bases, the J end by 2 bases, with 8 bases between. The CDR3 sequence is 13 residues long.

This clone was recorded once. This sequence joins TRBV5-4 and TRBJ2-7; a weak D match, TRBD2 (6 bases). Germline CDR1 SGHNT, CDR2 YYREEE (reference sequence). Trimming shortened V by 0 bases and J by 4 bases, and 8 bases separated the two germline ends. CDR3 length: 13 residues. The CDR3 DNA reads TGTGCCAGCAGCTTGGGGGCGGGATACGAGCAGTACTTC. It yields the protein CASSLGAGYEQYF.

As to this clone: Other DNA sequences within the sample encode an identical CDR3. The V and J genes are TRBV29-1 and TRBJ1-1; 7 nucleotides line up with TRBD1. The germline V gene encodes CDR1 SQVTM and CDR2 ANQGSEA. The ends lost 4 bases at V and 2 bases at J; junction bases unmatched: 4. CDR3 size: 13 residues. CDR3 residues: CSVGRQGNTEAFF. Here the CDR3 DNA reads TGCAGCGTTGGTCGACAGGGTAACACTGAAGCTTTCTTT.